The rows below give T cell receptor beta chains drawn from one sample of a study of vaccination and CD4 T cells after COVID-19. TCRdb ran MiXCR on the PCR reads and lists one entry per CDR3 protein. The sample consists of roughly 16,000 distinct CDR3 sequences, roughly half of them appearing once. These receptors lack a known antigen. The sample comprised CD4+ T cells from blood, cultured in vitro. The receptor set was obtained from a human donor who had recovered from COVID-19. CDR3s include the opening cysteine and the closing phenylalanine or tryptophan. D genes are given only for firm matches. Expanded clones get a size class; other rows say once, few or many, or leave the size out.

few	TRBV19	NA	TRBJ1-1	TGTGCCAGTACCCCAGTAGGCCAAGAGAACACTGAAGCTTTCTTT	CASTPVGQENTEAFF
NA	TRBV7-8	NA	TRBJ1-3	TGTGCCAGCAGCTTAGATCGGGGCAGCTCTGGAAACACCATATATTTT	CASSLDRGSSGNTIYF
NA	TRBV7-2	NA	TRBJ1-1	TGTGCCAGCAGCTCTAGGGCAGGGGTCCAAGCTTTCTTT	CASSSRAGVQAFF
NA	TRBV19	TRBD1	TRBJ1-1	TGTGCCGGGAGACAGGGTGGGTTCTTT	CAGRQGGFF
NA	TRBV15	TRBD2	TRBJ2-1	TGTGCCACCAGCAGAGATTTTTCTAGCGGAGGGAATGAGCAGTTCTTC	CATSRDFSSGGNEQFF
NA	TRBV7-6	NA	TRBJ2-1	TGTGCCAGCAGCTTAGCAGTTAGCCGCTACTACAATGAGCAGTTCTTC	CASSLAVSRYYNEQFF
NA	TRBV19	TRBD1	TRBJ2-7	TGTGCCAGTAGTATCGGCGACAGGGATGACTACGAGCAGTACTTC	CASSIGDRDDYEQYF
NA	TRBV28	TRBD2	TRBJ2-7	TGTGCCAGCAGCCGGCTTAGCGGGAGCTCCTACGAGCAGTACTTC	CASSRLSGSSYEQYF
once	TRBV6-1	NA	TRBJ1-1	TGTGCCAGCACCTCAAGGGGGGGGGGCACTGAAGCTTTCTTT	CASTSRGGGTEAFF
NA	TRBV10-3	TRBD1	TRBJ1-5	TGTGCCATCAGTGCAGGGGGTGAGAGCAATCAGCCCCAGCATTTT	CAISAGGESNQPQHF
NA	TRBV19	NA	TRBJ1-1	TGTGCCAGTAGTGGGCGAGGCGCTGAAGCTTTCTTT	CASSGRGAEAFF
NA	TRBV6-1	TRBD1	TRBJ2-5	TGTGCCAGCAGCCGGAACAGGGGGCGGGAGACCCAGTACTTC	CASSRNRGRETQYF
few	TRBV6-1	NA	TRBJ1-2	TGTGCCAGCAGTGACCCCATACCCCGGGGCGACAATGGCTACACCTTC	CASSDPIPRGDNGYTF
NA	TRBV10-3	NA	TRBJ1-5	TGTGCCATCAGTGCCTCCGGGGATCGGCCCCAGCATTTT	CAISASGDRPQHF
NA	TRBV30	NA	TRBJ1-1	TGTGCCGGAGGGGAGACGAACACTGAAGCTTTCTTT	CAGGETNTEAFF
few	TRBV19	NA	TRBJ1-5	TGTGCCACCAAATACCAGGGCGGCGATCAGCCCCAGCATTTT	CATKYQGGDQPQHF
large	TRBV24-1	NA	TRBJ2-1	TGTGCCACCAGTTCCCCCGCCCGAGACGACAATGAGCAGTTCTTC	CATSSPARDDNEQFF
few	TRBV27	NA	TRBJ2-7	TGTGCCAGCAAACTGGGGCTCGGCTCCTACGAGCAGTACTTC	CASKLGLGSYEQYF
few	TRBV20-1	TRBD1	TRBJ1-5	TGCAGTGCTAGACCATCAGGGGGTTATAGCAATCAGCCCCAGCATTTT	CSARPSGGYSNQPQHF
NA	TRBV14	TRBD1	TRBJ2-1	TGTGCCAGCAGCCAAGATCGTCAGGGGGCTAGTGAGCAGTTCTTC	CASSQDRQGASEQFF
few	TRBV6-5	TRBD1	TRBJ1-2	TGTGCCAGCAGTTACTCCGGGACAGCGGGTGGCTACACCTTC	CASSYSGTAGGYTF
few	TRBV6-1	TRBD1	TRBJ1-5	TGTGCCAGCAGCTCCGTTACAGGGGGCCAGGGCAATCAGCCCCAGCATTTT	CASSSVTGGQGNQPQHF
once	TRBV19	NA	TRBJ1-1	TGTGCCAGTAGTAGAGACAGAATGAACACTGAAGCTTTCTTT	CASSRDRMNTEAFF